Below, one T cell receptor (beta chain) is given with its context. Its target is unknown. Trimming removed 2 bases at V and 5 bases at J, with 15 bases between. This CDR3 has 15 amino acids. Per germline, CDR1 KGHSH and CDR2 LQKENI. This sample is part of a study of cytomegalovirus exposure and HLA in healthy donors. Study-wide results and caveats: Several V segments, TRBV6-2 and TRBV6-3 among them, could not be told apart and were dropped.

Both 60 Vbeta primers and 13 Jbeta primers went into the PCR. Only in-frame clones appear in the TCRdb table, and some are missing; sequencing was by immunoSEQ multiplex PCR. In the table there are under 200,000 clones, about 68% of which are singletons. Sequenced material: PBMCs. This clonotype was obtained from a female donor in good health and CMV-seronegative. The chain employs TRBV18 and TRBJ2-5; D is unresolved. CDR3 bases: TGTGCCAGCTCACCAAAAGCTAGTTCACGGGAGACCCAGTACTTC. It codes for CASSPKASSRETQYF.